The 29 T cell receptor beta chains in this list originate from one sample, sequenced in a study of CXCR3-negative and CXCR3-positive naive CD8 T cells. 5' RACE with UMI labels generated the TRB cDNA libraries. Reprocessing the 5' RACE reads, TCRdb reports a single entry for every CDR3 protein and omits DNA. The data show some 150,000 distinct CDR3 sequences, and the top ten clones hold about 0.27%. Broader study findings: Naive cells positive for CXCR3 carried more hydrophobic TRB CDR3s than CXCR3-negative ones.

Antigens of these TCRs are unknown. The sequencing input was naive CXCR3+ CD8+ T cells from blood. The subset was: CD45RO-CCR7+CD27+CD95- naive CD8+ T cells expressing CXCR3 (TNR3+). All receptors derive from a human donor in good health. Some clones in this sample may be carry-over from other donors' samples.

CDR3 in amino acids: CSARARSSYEQYF. This chain links TRBV20-1 with TRBJ2-7. Germline CDR1 reads DFQATT; CDR2 reads SNEGSKA (reference sequence). This CDR3 contains 13 residues.

The chain uses TRBV6-5 and TRBJ2-3. This CDR3 comprises 13 residues. CDR1 is MNHEY and CDR2 is SVGAGI in the germline V gene. CDR3 protein: CASSYRSTDTQYF.

The chain links TRBV11-2 to TRBJ1-1. The CDR3 consists of 15 residues. Germline CDR1 SGHAT, CDR2 FQNNGV. The chain's CDR3 is CASSLDRYGLNEAFF.

The V call is TRBV20-1, the J call TRBJ1-1. This CDR3 spans 14 amino acids. Germline V gives CDR1 DFQATT, CDR2 SNEGSKA (reference sequence). CDR3 protein: CSARDRDLGTEAFF.

V and J are TRBV13 and TRBJ2-7; TCRdb names TRBD2, which stays unverified in the absence of DNA. The germline V gene encodes CDR1 PRHDT and CDR2 FYEKMQ (reference sequence). The CDR3 sequence is 19 residues long. CDR3 region: CASSFFPTGTSGGTEEQYF.

The chain recombines TRBV6-2 or TRBV6-3 with TRBJ2-5; TCRdb names TRBD2, which stays unverified in the absence of DNA. The CDR3 length is 15 residues. CDR1 is MNHEY and CDR2 is SVGEGT in the germline V gene. CDR3 region: CASSYSLAPGETQYF.

J is TRBJ2-6 and V is TRBV28; TCRdb's D call of TRBD1 is untestable without DNA. CDR3 length equals 15 residues. From germline, CDR1 is MDHEN and CDR2 SYDVKM. The CDR3: CASRGVSSGANVLTF.

CDR3: CASSSPGAGQPQHF. The V gene is TRBV7-9, the J gene TRBJ1-5; TCRdb's D call, TRBD1, is unchecked because there is no DNA. CDR1 SEHNR and CDR2 FQNEAQ come from the germline V gene (reference sequence). The CDR3 length is 14 residues.

The V gene is TRBV5-4, the J gene TRBJ2-7. In germline, CDR1 is SGHNT, CDR2 YYREEE (reference sequence). This CDR3 comprises 15 residues. The CDR3 loop reads CASSLGPASSYEQYF. The variable domain in full, completed from reference TRBV5-4 and TRBJ2-7, reads ETGVTQSPTHLIKTRGQQVTLRCSSQSGHNTVSWYQQALGQGPQFIFQYYREEENGRGNFPPRFSGLQFPNYSSELNVNALELDDSALYLCASSLGPASSYEQYFGPGTRLTVT.

The gene calls are TRBV7-9 and TRBJ2-1; TCRdb indicates TRBD2, and absent DNA this call remains unverified. The CDR3 sequence is 18 residues long. CDR1 and CDR2 from the germline V gene are SEHNR and FQNEAQ (reference sequence). The chain's CDR3 is CASSHLLASGRAGNEQFF.

The chain carries TRBV4-3 and TRBJ1-5. The germline V gene has CDR1 LGHNA and CDR2 YSLEER. The CDR3 spans 13 residues. This CDR3 is CASSQDSGQPQHF.

The chain couples TRBV14 to TRBJ2-7. The length of the CDR3 is 11 residues. CDR1 and CDR2 (germline): SGHDN, FVKESK. The CDR3 here is CASSREYEQYF. The full variable domain, in which reference TRBV14 and TRBJ2-7 provide the parts outside the CDR3, is EAGVTQFPSHSVIEKGQTVTLRCDPISGHDNLYWYRRVMGKEIKFLLHFVKESKQDESGMPNNRFLAERTGGTYSTLKVQPAELEDSGVYFCASSREYEQYFGPGTRLTVT.

The rearrangement links TRBV12-3 or TRBV12-4 to TRBJ2-7; TCRdb's D call, TRBD1, is unchecked because there is no DNA. This CDR3 spans 15 amino acids. CDR3 loop: CASSGQGRGSYEQYF.

This chain joins TRBV29-1 and TRBJ2-7; TCRdb proposes TRBD1, but this gene call is untestable without DNA. The CDR3 consists of 15 residues. Germline V gives CDR1 SQVTM, CDR2 ANQGSEA. The CDR3 reads CSVLNYRDRKYEQYF.

J is TRBJ2-7 and V is TRBV5-1; lacking DNA, the TRBD1 call made by TCRdb goes unchecked. CDR1 SGHRS and CDR2 YFSETQ come from the germline V gene. The CDR3 contains 14 residues. CDR3 residues: CASSYRDRVYEQYF.

The chain has TRBV28 and TRBJ2-7; lacking DNA, the TRBD2 call made by TCRdb goes unchecked. Germline V gene sequence: CDR1 MDHEN, CDR2 SYDVKM. The CDR3 contains 16 residues. CDR3 sequence reads: CASSLRAPGYSYEQYF.

The chain carries TRBV7-9 and TRBJ2-3; TCRdb outputs TRBD1, but without DNA this stays unchecked. This CDR3 is 15 amino acids long. Germline V gene sequence: CDR1 SEHNR, CDR2 FQNEAQ (reference sequence). The CDR3 loop is CASTYEKGPIDTQYF.

The chain joins TRBV4-1 to TRBJ2-4. Per germline, CDR1 MGHRA and CDR2 YSYEKL. CDR3 length: 16 amino acids. The CDR3 sequence: CASSQGRGVAKNIQYF.

The rearrangement links TRBV27 to TRBJ2-4; there is no DNA to check the TCRdb D call of TRBD1. This CDR3 has 14 residues. CDR1 and CDR2 from the germline V gene are MNHEY and SMNVEV (reference sequence). The CDR3 sequence is CASSYNTGLNIQYF.

The chain is built from TRBV21-1 and TRBJ1-3; TCRdb picks TRBD1, but there is no DNA to check that call. TRBV21-1 is assigned pseudogene status. The CDR3 runs to 18 residues. The CDR3 protein is CASSSKTGEIITGNTIYF.

This chain joins TRBV5-1 and TRBJ1-3. This CDR3 contains 13 residues. CDR1 and CDR2 from the germline V gene are SGHRS and YFSETQ. The CDR3 sequence: CASSLDSGTTIYF.

J is TRBJ1-1 and V is TRBV5-1; TCRdb names TRBD1, which stays unverified in the absence of DNA. Germline V gene sequence: CDR1 SGHRS, CDR2 YFSETQ. The CDR3 runs to 16 residues. Here the CDR3 reads CASSLGPDSSNTEAFF. The full variable domain, completed using reference TRBV5-1 and TRBJ1-1, is KAGVTQTPRYLIKTRGQQVTLSCSPISGHRSVSWYQQTPGQGLQFLFEYFSETQRNKGNFPGRFSGRQFSNSRSEMNVSTLELGDSALYLCASSLGPDSSNTEAFFGQGTRLTVV.

The V gene is TRBV4-1, the J gene TRBJ2-1. Germline-derived CDR1 and CDR2 are MGHRA and YSYEKL. The CDR3 runs 15 residues. CDR3 sequence: CASSQDTGSYNEQFF.

The chain has TRBV27 and TRBJ2-3; TCRdb calls TRBD1, which cannot be checked without DNA. The CDR3 is made up of 15 amino acids. Germline V CDR1 and CDR2: MNHEY, SMNVEV (reference sequence). CDR3 sequence: CASTARGTSTDTQYF.

The chain has TRBV29-1 and TRBJ1-2. Germline assignment: CDR1 SQVTM and CDR2 ANQGSEA. This CDR3 has 12 amino acids. The CDR3: CSVEGLYIGYTF.

V gene TRBV29-1 combines with J gene TRBJ2-5. Germline V gene data show CDR1 as SQVTM and CDR2 as ANQGSEA. CDR3 length: 13 amino acids. The CDR3 protein is CSVEVTNQETQYF.

This rearrangement joins TRBV29-1 to TRBJ2-1; the D call of TRBD1 rests on TCRdb alone, since no DNA is present to check it. There are 13 residues in the CDR3. CDR1 and CDR2 from the germline V gene are SQVTM and ANQGSEA. CDR3 residues: CSVGTGNDNEQFF.

The rearrangement joins TRBV5-1 to TRBJ2-1. Germline V lookup: CDR1 SGHRS, CDR2 YFSETQ. This CDR3 has 13 residues. The CDR3 sequence is CASSVDWDNEKFF. Looking up the rest from reference TRBV5-1 and TRBJ2-1 gives the full variable domain: KAGVTQTPRYLIKTRGQQVTLSCSPISGHRSVSWYQQTPGQGLQFLFEYFSETQRNKGNFPGRFSGRQFSNSRSEMNVSTLELGDSALYLCASSVDWDNEKFFGPGTRLTVL.

The gene calls are TRBV4-1 and TRBJ1-2; TCRdb picks TRBD1, but there is no DNA to check that call. Germline loops: CDR1 MGHRA, CDR2 YSYEKL. The CDR3 length is 14 residues. The CDR3: CASSQTTAIDGYTF.